The 30 T cell receptor beta chains presented below share a single source sample, sequenced in a study of blood T cell repertoires in COVID-19. Profiling relied on immunoSEQ multiplex PCR, and the TCRdb table lists in-frame clones only, not all of them. The repertoire consists of 350,000 to 450,000 clones, with more than 80% occurring once and the leading ten covering 1% to 1.3%. Sequencing was done on a sample of PBMCs or T cells enriched from blood (not recorded which). The receptor source for this set is a man aged 30 to 45 who had recovered from COVID-19.

The gene calls are TRBV4-1 and TRBJ1-1; 8 nucleotides align to TRBD1. Germline lookup yields CDR1 MGHRA and CDR2 YSYEKL. Losses at the gene ends were 6 bases for V and 3 bases for J; bases not matched to a gene: 6. The CDR3 is 14 amino acids. The CDR3, as DNA: TGCGCCAGCAGGTCCCCAGGGGGCGACACTGAAGCTTTCTTT. Its protein product is CASRSPGGDTEAFF.

The V gene is TRBV6-5, the J gene TRBJ2-3; D is unresolved. The CDR3 consists of 14 residues. Trimming left V 2 bases short and J 5 bases short, with 11 bases between. Germline CDR1 and CDR2: MNHEY and SVGAGI. The CDR3 DNA sequence: TGTGCCAGCAGTTACAGTAATTGGCAAGATACGCAGTATTTT. This gives the protein CASSYSNWQDTQYF.

The V gene is TRBV7-9, the J gene TRBJ2-3; no firm D call. V lost 6 bases to trimming and J lost 0 bases, with 10 bases between them. Germline CDR1 SEHNR, CDR2 FQNEAQ (reference sequence). This CDR3 is 14 amino acids long. In DNA form, the CDR3 reads TGTGCCAGCAGGAAGATGGCTAGCACAGATACGCAGTATTTT. Translated, it gives CASRKMASTDTQYF.

The V and J genes are TRBV7-8 and TRBJ1-2, with D perhaps matching TRBD1 (5 bases). CDR1 is SGHVS, CDR2 FQNEAQ, per germline. CDR3 length equals 14 residues. Deletions cut 1 base from V and 4 bases from J, with 10 bases between. CDR3 region: CASSLGQGGYGYTF. The CDR3 DNA reads as TGTGCCAGCAGCTTAGGCCAGGGAGGCTATGGCTACACCTTC.

The CDR3 nucleotides are TGTGCCAGCAGGGGACAAGTGAACACTGAAGCTTTCTTT. Its translation: CASRGQVNTEAFF. The chain recombines TRBV27 with TRBJ1-1, with D tentatively TRBD1 (6 bases). Germline CDR1 reads MNHEY; CDR2 reads SMNVEV (reference sequence). CDR3 length: 13 residues. Trimming took 6 bases from V and 0 from J, leaving 8 bases between them.

The chain has TRBV27 and TRBJ1-1; tentative D call: TRBD1 (6 bases). Trimming pared 1 base from V and 3 bases from J, leaving 9 bases between. The CDR3 spans 14 residues. CDR1 MNHEY and CDR2 SMNVEV come from the germline V gene (reference sequence). CDR3 in DNA: TGTGCCAGCAGTTTATGGGAGGGGGACACTGAAGCTTTCTTT. This codes for CASSLWEGDTEAFF.

V gene TRBV7-8 combines with J gene TRBJ2-7; 10 bases map to TRBD2. V shed 4 bases, J shed 4 bases, and the junction held 7 bases outside the gene matches. The CDR3 has 15 residues. CDR1 and CDR2 (germline): SGHVS, FQNEAQ. The CDR3 spells CASSSTLTSGYEQYF. CDR3 coding DNA: TGTGCCAGCAGCTCAACTCTGACTAGCGGGTACGAGCAGTACTTC.

V usage is TRBV5-1 and J usage is TRBJ2-3, with 11 bases fitting TRBD2. V gave up 3 bases and J gave up 2 bases; unmatched junction bases: 5. This CDR3 contains 16 residues. CDR1 is SGHRS, CDR2 YFSETQ, per germline. The chain's CDR3 is CASSSTSGSVTDTQYF. In nucleotides, the CDR3 is TGCGCCAGCAGCTCAACTAGCGGGAGCGTCACAGATACGCAGTATTTT.

The chain couples TRBV7-9 to TRBJ2-1; D possibly corresponds to TRBD1 (5 bases). V gave up 1 base and J gave up 3 bases, with 10 bases separating them. The CDR3 totals 15 residues. Germline-derived CDR1 and CDR2 are SEHNR and FQNEAQ (reference sequence). The CDR3 reads CASSLEGHNYNEQFF. The CDR3 nucleotides read TGTGCCAGCAGCTTAGAGGGGCATAACTACAATGAGCAGTTCTTC.

The chain recombines TRBV19 with TRBJ2-2; 9 bases line up with TRBD2. CDR1 is LNHDA, CDR2 SQIVND, per germline (reference sequence). The CDR3 runs to 15 residues. The V and J ends lost 6 bases and 1 base, in that order; junction bases with no gene match: 3. CDR3 DNA: TGTGCCAGTAGCCCAGCGGGAGGGAACACCGGGGAGCTGTTTTTT. Translating it yields CASSPAGGNTGELFF.

This sequence joins TRBV7-3 and TRBJ1-5; no definite D call. Germline V lookup: CDR1 SGHTA, CDR2 FQGTGA. Trimming took 11 bases from V and 3 from J, leaving 14 bases between them. This CDR3 is 13 amino acids long. Written as DNA, the CDR3 is TGTGCCTCGGGAGGCCGCTACAATCAGCCCCAGCATTTT. Amino acid sequence: CASGGRYNQPQHF.

The chain employs TRBV9 and TRBJ2-5; 7 nucleotides line up with TRBD1. The CDR3 contains 15 residues. Losses at the gene ends were 2 bases for V and 5 bases for J; bases not matched to a gene: 9. Germline assignment: CDR1 SGDLS and CDR2 YYNGEE. The CDR3 sequence: CASSVRDRPLETQYF. CDR3 DNA sequence: TGTGCCAGCAGCGTCCGGGACAGACCTTTGGAGACCCAGTACTTC.

This clone is a singleton in its sample. This rearrangement joins TRBV6-5 to TRBJ1-1, with 9 bases lining up with TRBD1. Germline V gives CDR1 MNHEY, CDR2 SVGAGI. V lost 6 bases, J lost 5 bases, and 4 bases stayed unmatched. This CDR3 is 13 amino acids long. The CDR3 DNA reads TGTGCCAGCAGCCGGGACAGGGAAACTGAAGCTTTCTTT. Amino acids: CASSRDRETEAFF.

The chain is built from TRBV6-1 and TRBJ1-5; weak D call: TRBD1 (5 bases). From germline, CDR1 is MNHNS and CDR2 SASEGT. The CDR3 spans 15 residues. The V and J ends lost 0 bases and 7 bases respectively, with 13 bases between them. This chain's CDR3 is CASSEAWQGGQPQHF. CDR3 sequence (DNA): TGTGCCAGCAGTGAAGCTTGGCAGGGCGGCCAGCCCCAGCATTTT.

This rearrangement joins TRBV5-1 to TRBJ1-4; D call uncertain. Between the trimmed V and J ends, which lost 4 bases and 8 bases, there was a span of 15 bases. The CDR3 totals 14 residues. CDR1 is SGHRS and CDR2 is YFSETQ in the germline V gene. CDR3 region: CASSPDDGGEKLFF. The CDR3 DNA follows: TGCGCCAGCAGCCCGGATGATGGAGGCGAAAAACTGTTTTTT.

This sequence joins TRBV3-1 (or the pseudogene TRBV3-2) and TRBJ1-2; D is uncertain. The V end was cut by 4 bases, the J end by 2 bases, with 8 bases between. Germline V lookup: CDR1 LGHDT, CDR2 YNNKEL (reference sequence). The CDR3 totals 13 residues. The CDR3 is CASSRTGNYGYTF. The DNA for the CDR3 is TGTGCCAGCAGCCGGACGGGAAACTATGGCTACACCTTC.

The chain links TRBV6-5 to TRBJ2-3, with 8 bases that match TRBD2. V was clipped by 7 bases and J by 1 base; unmatched bases: 7. This CDR3 spans 15 amino acids. Germline V lookup: CDR1 MNHEY, CDR2 SVGAGI. As DNA, the CDR3 is TGTGCCAGCACCATCGGGGGGGCGGGCACAGATACGCAGTATTTT. It codes for CASTIGGAGTDTQYF.

The chain combines TRBV19 with TRBJ1-1, with D possibly matching TRBD1 (5 bases). The CDR3 totals 12 residues. V lost 6 bases and J lost 1, with 6 bases in between. From germline, CDR1 is LNHDA and CDR2 SQIVND (reference sequence). This CDR3 is CASSDRNTEAFF. For the CDR3, the DNA is TGTGCCAGTAGCGACAGGAACACTGAAGCTTTCTTT.

The chain employs TRBV27 and TRBJ2-2; 8 bases fit TRBD1. This CDR3 has 15 amino acids. Trimming at V came to 3 bases and at J to 2 bases, leaving 2 bases not matched to a gene. Germline V gene lookup returns CDR1 MNHEY and CDR2 SMNVEV (reference sequence). CDR3 nucleotides: TGTGCCAGCAGTTTCGGACAGGGAAACACCGGGGAGCTGTTTTTT. This encodes CASSFGQGNTGELFF.

The chain uses TRBV27 and TRBJ2-7; tentative D call: TRBD2 (5 bases). The CDR3 has 16 amino acids. CDR1 MNHEY and CDR2 SMNVEV come from the germline V gene (reference sequence). Trimming cost V 3 bases and J 2 bases, with 17 bases left between them. The CDR3 DNA reads as TGTGCCAGCAGTTTGGGGTCCCCGGCCGGGACCTACGAGCAGTACTTC. Translation: CASSLGSPAGTYEQYF.

The chain is built from TRBV30 and TRBJ2-1; TRBD1 aligns across 8 bases. Germline-derived CDR1 and CDR2 are GTSNPN and SVGIG (reference sequence). J lost 9 bases, V lost 2 bases, and 3 bases had no gene match. The CDR3 contains 12 residues. Here the CDR3 reads CAWSITGGEQFF. In DNA, the CDR3 is TGTGCCTGGAGTATAACAGGGGGTGAGCAGTTCTTC.

V and J are TRBV9 and TRBJ2-1; D is perhaps TRBD2 (6 bases). Germline V gene lookup returns CDR1 SGDLS and CDR2 YYNGEE. This CDR3 region has 17 residues. The V end was cut by 4 bases, the J end by 9 bases, with 26 bases between. CDR3 region: CASSPPGLSFFVAEQFF. Written as DNA, the CDR3 is TGTGCCAGCAGCCCACCGGGACTCTCGTTCTTTGTAGCTGAGCAGTTCTTC. Using reference TRBV9 and TRBJ2-1 for the parts outside the CDR3, the full variable domain is DSGVTQTPKHLITATGQRVTLRCSPRSGDLSVYWYQQSLDQGLQFLIQYYNGEERAKGNILERFSAQQFPDLHSELNLSSLELGDSALYFCASSPPGLSFFVAEQFFGPGTRLTVL.

The chain is built from TRBV12-5 and TRBJ1-6; TRBD1 matches 8 bases. The germline CDR1 and CDR2 sequences are LGHNT and FRNRAP. Losses at the gene ends were 3 bases for V and 6 bases for J; bases not matched to a gene: 4. The CDR3 has 15 residues. CDR3 residues: CASGLTTGVNSPLHF. As DNA, the CDR3 is TGTGCTAGTGGTTTAACGACAGGGGTTAATTCACCCCTCCACTTT.

CDR3 region: CASSPPRGGSYEQYF. CDR3 sequence (DNA): TGTGCCAGCTCACCACCCCGCGGCGGGTCCTACGAGCAGTACTTC. V gene TRBV18 combines with J gene TRBJ2-7; TRBD2 might be the D (5 bases). CDR3 size: 15 residues. The V gene's germline CDR1 is KGHSH and CDR2 LQKENI. Trimming removed 0 bases at V and 1 base at J, with 10 bases between.

The rearrangement links TRBV7-9 to TRBJ2-1; a weak D match, TRBD2 (6 bases). With 8 bases removed from V and 0 bases from J, the gap between germline ends came to 8 bases. This CDR3 is 13 amino acids long. The germline CDR1 and CDR2 sequences are SEHNR and FQNEAQ (reference sequence). The CDR3 DNA sequence: TGTGCCAGCGGGGGGAGCTCCTACAATGAGCAGTTCTTC. It translates to CASGGSSYNEQFF.

The rearrangement joins TRBV7-9 to TRBJ2-5, with no clear D. V was shortened by 3 bases and J by 5 bases, with 10 bases between the two germline ends. Germline CDR1 reads SEHNR; CDR2 reads FQNEAQ (reference sequence). The CDR3 has 13 residues. Written as DNA, the CDR3 is TGTGCCAGCAGCTTGCCGGTACCTGAGACCCAGTACTTC. Translation gives CASSLPVPETQYF.

The table lists this clone with many counts. The chain recombines TRBV4-2 with TRBJ2-2; D remains ambiguous. This CDR3 region has 16 residues. CDR1 is LGHNA, CDR2 YNFKEQ, per germline. Trimming pared 5 bases from V and 0 bases from J, leaving 13 bases between. CDR3 residues: CASSKAQPPNTGELFF. CDR3 nucleotide sequence: TGTGCCAGCAGCAAAGCACAGCCCCCGAACACCGGGGAGCTGTTTTTT.

This CDR3 is CASSRGLEETQYF. In DNA, the CDR3 is TGCGCCAGCAGCCGGGGACTTGAAGAGACCCAGTACTTC. J is TRBJ2-5 and V is TRBV4-1; perhaps TRBD2 as D (6 bases). V was shortened by 4 bases and J by 3 bases, with 9 bases between the two germline ends. Germline V gene data show CDR1 as MGHRA and CDR2 as YSYEKL. The CDR3 is made up of 13 amino acids.

The chain combines TRBV4-2 with TRBJ1-4; 7 nucleotides agree with TRBD1. Germline assignment: CDR1 LGHNA and CDR2 YNFKEQ. The CDR3 runs 16 residues. With 2 bases clipped from V and 4 bases from J, the junction kept 7 bases outside the gene matches. CDR3 residues: CASSQRAGTDNEKLFF. DNA of the CDR3: TGTGCCAGCAGCCAAAGAGCCGGGACAGATAATGAAAAACTGTTTTTT.

This rearrangement joins TRBV6-1 to TRBJ2-5; a possible D gene is TRBD1 (5 bases). Looked up from germline, CDR1 is MNHNS and CDR2 is SASEGT. The CDR3 runs to 16 residues. Trimming took 4 bases from V and 1 from J, leaving 16 bases between them. CDR3 residues: CASSGTAGHRQETQYF. In nucleotides, the CDR3 is TGTGCCAGCAGTGGAACAGCAGGACATCGCCAAGAGACCCAGTACTTC.